What follows are 4 T cell receptor beta chains derived from one specimen sequenced in a study of blood T cell repertoires in COVID-19. Assay used: immunoSEQ multiplex PCR; TCRdb lists only in-frame clones, some missing. The sample comprises more than 300,000 clones, roughly 89% of which are singletons, and 1.8% rests with the top ten. Sequencing input: peripheral blood. The receptors shown here come from a young woman with COVID-19, enrolled during active disease.

The gene calls are TRBV2 and TRBJ2-3; D possibly corresponds to TRBD2 (7 bases). V was pared by 5 bases and J by 3 bases, with 12 bases between. CDR1 and CDR2 from the germline V gene are SNHLY and FYNNEI. CDR3 length equals 14 residues. The CDR3 nucleotides are TGTGCCAGCAGTTACGGGGGGCGGACAGATACGCAGTATTTT. Translation gives CASSYGGRTDTQYF.

The V call is TRBV2, the J call TRBJ2-7; TRBD1 might be the D (6 bases). V was cut by 2 bases and J by 9 bases, with 17 bases left in between. Per the germline V gene, CDR1 is SNHLY and CDR2 is FYNNEI. The CDR3 extends over 14 amino acids. The CDR3 coding sequence is TGTGCCAGCAGTGAATTGAGGACAGTGAGGGGGCAGTACGTC. Its translation: CASSELRTVRGQYV.

The chain couples TRBV7-2 to TRBJ2-5; D gene unclear. Germline values: CDR1 SGHTA, CDR2 FQGNSA. V dropped 5 bases and J dropped 6 bases, with 16 bases sitting between them. CDR3 length: 14 amino acids. The CDR3 DNA reads as TGTGCCAGCAGCACGAGAGGCGTGAGAAAGACCCAGTACTTC. Translating gives CASSTRGVRKTQYF. Complete variable domain (other parts from reference TRBV7-2 and TRBJ2-5): GAGVSQSPSNKVTEKGKDVELRCDPISGHTALYWYRQSLGQGLEFLIYFQGNSAPDKSGLPSDRFSAERTGGSVSTLTIQRTQQEDSAVYLCASSTRGVRKTQYFGPGTRLLVL.

CDR3 sequence reads: CASSRDRGVIYTF. The CDR3 nucleotides read TGTGCCAGCAGCCGGGACAGGGGAGTGATCTACACCTTC. The chain has TRBV6-5 and TRBJ1-2; 10 nucleotides line up with TRBD1. The CDR3 runs to 13 residues. The V gene end was trimmed by 6 bases and the J gene end by 10 bases; junction bases not matched to a gene: 8. Germline V gene sequence: CDR1 MNHEY, CDR2 SVGAGI.